The source of this T cell receptor beta chain is a study of blood T cell repertoires in COVID-19. In the study overall: Material from acute and convalescent COVID-19 was sourced from the United States, Italy and Spain. Sources were T cells, B-cell-depleted T cells, or PBMCs; the material itself was cDNA or gDNA.

The CDR3 consists of 17 residues. The J segment lost 0 bases and the V segment lost 3 bases, leaving 6 bases of the junction unmatched. Germline V gives CDR1 GTSNPN, CDR2 SVGIG (reference sequence). Authors' processing steps: How many nucleated cells were present was estimated from reference gene primer amplification. Sequencing used immunoSEQ multiplex PCR; TCRdb keeps in-frame clones, though not all of them. D and trimming come from the DNA, and the V and J calls and clone size come from that table. Here the sample spans roughly 250,000 clones, around 89% being singletons. The receptor was derived from a woman in her thirties or forties with acute or convalescent COVID-19. Material for sequencing was peripheral blood. This chain joins TRBV30 and TRBJ1-6; 9 bases match TRBD1. The CDR3 nucleotides read TGTGCCTGGAGCGAGGGGACAGGGAGCTCCTATAATTCACCCCTCCACTTT. Translating it yields CAWSEGTGSSYNSPLHF.